Presented here are 5 T cell receptor beta chains from one specimen sequenced in a study of cytomegalovirus exposure and HLA in healthy donors. Amplification used 60 Vbeta primers and 13 Jbeta primers. Repertoires were generated with immunoSEQ multiplex PCR, while TCRdb's copy carries only in-frame clones and drops some. The table has approximately 190,000 clones, roughly 90% seen once; the top ten hold under 1.2%. The specimen was PBMCs. The receptors were sampled from a boy aged 2 to 10 in good health and CMV-seronegative.

The chain is built from TRBV9 and TRBJ2-3; perhaps TRBD2 as D (6 bases). Between the trimmed V and J ends, which lost 3 bases and 3 bases, there was a span of 11 bases. CDR1 is SGDLS, CDR2 YYNGEE, per germline. The CDR3 length is 14 residues. The CDR3 sequence: CASSGHLATDTQYF. DNA for the CDR3: TGTGCCAGCAGCGGCCACCTAGCGACAGATACGCAGTATTTT. Full variable domain (missing parts from reference TRBV9 and TRBJ2-3): DSGVTQTPKHLITATGQRVTLRCSPRSGDLSVYWYQQSLDQGLQFLIQYYNGEERAKGNILERFSAQQFPDLHSELNLSSLELGDSALYFCASSGHLATDTQYFGPGTRLTVL.

The chain links TRBV27 to TRBJ2-7; 8 bases are shared with TRBD1. Germline V gives CDR1 MNHEY, CDR2 SMNVEV (reference sequence). The CDR3 totals 13 residues. Trimming removed 6 bases from V and 0 bases from J; junction bases left unmatched: 1. CDR3 loop: CASRTGDSYEQYF. CDR3 DNA sequence: TGTGCCAGCAGGACAGGGGACTCCTACGAGCAGTACTTC.

This sequence joins TRBV5-1 and TRBJ2-1; D is ambiguous. The germline CDR1 and CDR2 sequences are SGHRS and YFSETQ. This CDR3 region has 12 residues. The V end lost 1 base, the J end lost 10 bases, and 9 bases lay between the germline ends. DNA for the CDR3: TGCGCCAGCAGCTTGTCGTGGCCAGAGCAGTTCTTC. Translated: CASSLSWPEQFF.

The CDR3 loop reads CASSRTGQAHSYTF. The CDR3 DNA is TGTGCCAGCAGCCGTACGGGACAGGCCCATTCTTACACCTTC. The chain has TRBV7-9 and TRBJ1-2; 8 bases align to TRBD1. The J segment lost 11 bases and the V segment lost 5 bases, leaving 13 bases of the junction unmatched. CDR1 and CDR2 from the germline V gene are SEHNR and FQNEAQ (reference sequence). CDR3 length: 14 amino acids. The variable domain in full, completed from reference TRBV7-9 and TRBJ1-2, reads DTGVSQNPRHKITKRGQNVTFRCDPISEHNRLYWYRQTLGQGPEFLTYFQNEAQLEKSRLLSDRFSAERPKGSFSTLEIQRTEQGDSAMYLCASSRTGQAHSYTFGSGTRLTVV.

The chain employs TRBV28 and TRBJ2-7; a possible D gene is TRBD2 (6 bases). The germline V and J ends were trimmed by 2 bases and 1 base, with 21 bases remaining between them. Germline CDR1 MDHEN, CDR2 SYDVKM. CDR3 length: 18 amino acids. The DNA of the CDR3 is TGTGCCAGCAGTTTAAGGTTAGATTCGTCAGGGAGGTCCTACGAGCAGTACTTC. Translating gives CASSLRLDSSGRSYEQYF.